These 23 T cell receptor beta chains were sequenced from one sample in a study of shared clonotypes between healthy human individuals. TCRdb keeps only in-frame clones here, not all; method: immunoSEQ multiplex PCR. The sample lists some 530,000 clones, 81% occurring once. Sequencing was carried out using PBMCs. Receptors originate from a woman aged 40 to 49 in good health. Some clones in this sample may be carry-over from other donors' samples.

In this sample, this clone turned up once. This chain uses TRBV4-1 with TRBJ2-3; D is unresolved. The germline gives CDR1 MGHRA, CDR2 YSYEKL. Trimming shortened V by 1 base and J by 0 bases, and 8 bases separated the two germline ends. The CDR3 is 15 amino acids. The CDR3 protein is CASSQVIGSTDTQYF. The CDR3 bases are TGCGCCAGCAGCCAAGTGATAGGAAGCACAGATACGCAGTATTTT.

The V call is TRBV5-1, the J call TRBJ1-1, with TRBD1 matching 7 bases. The CDR3 sequence is 15 residues long. Germline V lookup: CDR1 SGHRS, CDR2 YFSETQ. Trimming took 0 bases from V and 1 from J; bases not matched to a gene: 3. In nucleotides, the CDR3 is TGCGCCAGCAGCTTGGGCGGGACAGCGAACACTGAAGCTTTCTTT. Its protein is CASSLGGTANTEAFF.

Points on this clone: A far larger clone is one base from this, pointing to a likely read error. The rearrangement joins TRBV27 to TRBJ2-3; TRBD2 is a possible D gene (6 bases). Germline lookup yields CDR1 MNHEY and CDR2 SMNVEV (reference sequence). The CDR3 totals 15 residues. In nucleotides, the CDR3 is TGTGCCAGCAGTTCCGGGAGTATCCGTACAGATACGCGGTATTTT. This translates into CASSSGSIRTDTRYF.

With regard to this clone: It differs at one base from a far larger clone, so likely a read error. This CDR3 is also generated by other DNA sequences in the sample. The genes are TRBV4-1 and TRBJ1-2, with D maybe TRBD1 (6 bases). Germline V gene lookup returns CDR1 MGHRA and CDR2 YSYEKL. The CDR3 totals 15 residues. For the CDR3, the DNA is TGCGCCAGCAGCCAAACAGGGAAGTCTAGGTATGGCTACACCTTT. Translation: CASSQTGKSRYGYTF.

The chain links TRBV2 to TRBJ1-4; D is unresolved. The V and J ends lost 1 base and 4 bases respectively, with 7 bases between them. The CDR3 is 14 residues long. Looked up from germline, CDR1 is SNHLY and CDR2 is FYNNEI. The CDR3 DNA follows: TGTGCCAGCAGTGAAGTTACAGATAATGAAAAACTGTTTTTT. Translating gives CASSEVTDNEKLFF.

This clone has a single count. The chain has TRBV28 and TRBJ1-5, with a possible D match to TRBD1 (5 bases). The CDR3 is made up of 15 amino acids. V gave up 6 bases and J gave up 3 bases, with 15 bases separating them. Per the germline V gene, CDR1 is MDHEN and CDR2 is SYDVKM. Here the CDR3 DNA reads TGTGCCAGCAGGGGAGGGGATTATTTCAATCAGCCCCAGCATTTT. Its translation is CASRGGDYFNQPQHF.

The chain uses TRBV28 and TRBJ2-7, with D perhaps TRBD1 (6 bases). Looked up from germline, CDR1 is MDHEN and CDR2 is SYDVKM. This CDR3 contains 14 residues. V was trimmed by 3 bases and J by 0 bases, leaving 9 bases between them. CDR3 nucleotides: TGTGCCAGCAGTTTGAGAGGGGGCTCCTACGAGCAGTACTTC. Protein sequence: CASSLRGGSYEQYF.

This clone was counted once. The chain couples TRBV28 to TRBJ1-2; 7 bases are shared with TRBD1. The germline CDR1 and CDR2 sequences are MDHEN and SYDVKM. V shed 5 bases and J 2 bases; nucleotides not matched to a gene: 2. CDR3 length equals 13 residues. The CDR3 sequence is CASSRGQNYGYTF. The CDR3 nucleotides are TGTGCCAGCAGTAGGGGACAGAACTATGGCTACACCTTC.

V is TRBV6-5 and J is TRBJ2-5; the D gene is possibly TRBD2 (5 bases). This CDR3 is built from 16 residues. From germline, CDR1 is MNHEY and CDR2 SVGAGI. Trimming left V 4 bases short and J 1 base short, with 16 bases between. CDR3 sequence (DNA): TGTGCCAGCAGTTCCCCGGATGGGGAGAGCCAAGAGACCCAGTACTTC. Its protein is CASSSPDGESQETQYF.

The chain's CDR3 is CASSLVGRPSEAFF. The CDR3 nucleotides read TGTGCCAGCAGCTTGGTGGGACGTCCCTCTGAAGCTTTCTTT. J is TRBJ1-1 and V is TRBV5-6; D is possibly TRBD1 (5 bases). The length of the CDR3 is 14 residues. Trimming left V 0 bases short and J 6 bases short, with 12 bases between. CDR1 and CDR2 from the germline V gene are SGHDT and YYEEEE.

Remarks on this clone: The junction differs from germline at one of its ends, possibly a read error. This chain uses TRBV7-7 with TRBJ2-1, with 13 bases that match TRBD2. The CDR3 runs 16 residues. Per germline, CDR1 SSHAT and CDR2 FNYEAQ (reference sequence). The CDR3 DNA reads as TGTGCTAGCAGCTTCCCACTAGCGGGAGGGATAGATGAGCAGTTCTTC. This encodes CASSFPLAGGIDEQFF.

This sequence joins TRBV10-3 and TRBJ1-5; D might be TRBD1 (5 bases). Germline CDR1 ENHRY, CDR2 SYGVKD. V was pared by 3 bases and J by 5 bases, with 14 bases between. The CDR3 loop spans 15 amino acids. The CDR3 spells CAISDRGRDDQPQHF. In DNA form, the CDR3 reads TGTGCCATCAGTGACCGGGGCAGGGACGATCAGCCCCAGCATTTT.

This clone came up once. The chain combines TRBV6-5 with TRBJ1-5; D gene ambiguous. Trimming left V 6 bases short and J 11 bases short, with 20 bases between. The CDR3 runs 14 residues. Germline V gene sequence: CDR1 MNHEY, CDR2 SVGAGI. This CDR3 is CASRKHGPGWAQHF. The DNA of the CDR3 is TGTGCCAGCAGGAAACACGGACCGGGGTGGGCCCAGCATTTT.

As to this clone: A read error is the likely source, as a far larger clone sits one nucleotide away. The V and J genes are TRBV30 and TRBJ1-2; D uncertain. In germline, CDR1 is GTSNPN, CDR2 SVGIG (reference sequence). The CDR3 totals 15 residues. The V end was cut by 6 bases, the J end by 6 bases, with 23 bases between. DNA of the CDR3: TGTGCCTGCCTCTGGGGTTCCTGGGAAGTCCATGGCTACACCTTC. This sequence encodes CACLWGSWEVHGYTF.

There are many counts of this clone. This CDR3 is also generated by other DNA sequences in the sample. The chain is built from TRBV6-5 and TRBJ2-5; 9 bases align to TRBD2. The J call is doubtful: the DNA matches TRBJ2-7 better. The germline V gene encodes CDR1 MNHEY and CDR2 SVGAGI. The CDR3 has 15 residues. CDR3 loop: CASSYSPSGNYEQYF. The CDR3 nucleotides read TGTGCCAGCAGTTATTCGCCTAGCGGGAACTACGAGCAGTACTTC.

The rearrangement uses TRBV18 and TRBJ1-3, with no clear D. V was pared by 0 bases and J by 0 bases, with 6 bases between. CDR1 and CDR2 from the germline V gene are KGHSH and LQKENI. The CDR3 is 15 amino acids. The CDR3 here is CASSPPSPSGNTIYF. The CDR3 DNA follows: TGTGCCAGCTCACCACCTTCTCCCTCTGGAAACACCATATATTTT.

The chain links TRBV25-1 to TRBJ1-4, with D perhaps matching TRBD1 (6 bases). The germline CDR1 and CDR2 sequences are MGHDK and SYGVNS. Trimming pared 8 bases from V and 7 bases from J, leaving 17 bases between. There are 14 residues in the CDR3. CDR3 nucleotide sequence: TGTGCCAGCGGTGGGGGGGCAGGGGCTGAAAAACTGTTTTTT. Translation: CASGGGAGAEKLFF. Supplemented by reference TRBV25-1 and TRBJ1-4, the full variable domain reads EADIYQTPRYLVIGTGKKITLECSQTMGHDKMYWYQQDPGMELHLIHYSYGVNSTEKGDLSSESTVSRIRTEHFPLTLESARPSHTSQYLCASGGGAGAEKLFFGSGTQLSVL.

The chain carries TRBV6-5 and TRBJ2-7; 7 bases map to TRBD1. This CDR3 is 15 amino acids long. The germline gives CDR1 MNHEY, CDR2 SVGAGI. The trim removed 6 bases at V and 2 bases at J, leaving 10 bases unmatched. The CDR3: CASRNTGVGTYEQYF. The CDR3 coding sequence is TGTGCCAGCAGAAACACAGGGGTCGGTACCTACGAGCAGTACTTC.

In regard to this clone: This likely reflects a read error, since a far larger clone is one base away. Distinct nucleotide sequences in the sample also encode this CDR3. The gene calls are TRBV11-2 and TRBJ1-2, with D perhaps TRBD1 (5 bases). V gave up 3 bases and J gave up 4 bases, with 15 bases separating them. Germline V gene sequence: CDR1 SGHAT, CDR2 FQNNGV. The CDR3 length is 15 residues. CDR3 protein: CASSLGGSAGYGYTF. CDR3 in DNA: TGTGCCAGCAGCTTGGGGGGGTCTGCGGGCTATGGCTACACCTTC.

This rearrangement joins TRBV5-1 to TRBJ1-2, with 8 positions matching TRBD1. The germline CDR1 and CDR2 sequences are SGHRS and YFSETQ. The V and J ends lost 5 bases and 4 bases, in that order; junction bases with no gene match: 7. CDR3 length: 14 amino acids. The CDR3 region is CASRTGDLGYGYTF. In nucleotides, the CDR3 is TGCGCCAGCAGGACAGGGGATTTGGGCTATGGCTACACCTTC.

The chain employs TRBV28 and TRBJ1-2, with D possibly TRBD1 on 5 matching bases. V was shortened by 6 bases and J by 2 bases, with 22 bases between the two germline ends. The CDR3 runs 17 residues. Germline V CDR1 and CDR2: MDHEN, SYDVKM. CDR3 DNA: TGTGCCAGCAGCCCTGTCTCAGGTTGGGGGAGGAACTATGGCTACACCTTC. It translates to CASSPVSGWGRNYGYTF.

V is TRBV7-9 and J is TRBJ1-1; possible D gene TRBD1, 5 bases. The CDR3 extends over 15 amino acids. Trimming shortened V by 1 base and J by 4 bases, and 13 bases separated the two germline ends. In germline, CDR1 is SEHNR, CDR2 FQNEAQ (reference sequence). Written as DNA, the CDR3 is TGTGCCAGCAGCTTAGGGCCGGGAGGGGTCACTGAAGCTTTCTTT. Translated, it gives CASSLGPGGVTEAFF.

The chain joins TRBV27 to TRBJ2-7; 9 nucleotides line up with TRBD1. The CDR3 is made up of 16 amino acids. Germline trimming cut 5 bases from V and 1 base from J; bases unmatched to any gene: 9. Germline V CDR1 and CDR2: MNHEY, SMNVEV (reference sequence). The CDR3 loop reads CASSPPGQGPSYEQYF. Written as DNA, the CDR3 is TGTGCCAGCAGTCCTCCGGGACAGGGACCGTCCTACGAGCAGTACTTC.